This TCR beta chain came from a study of T cells after yellow fever vaccination. Looking at the study overall: With SMART-Seq v4 Ultra Low Input, the fractions containing low cell numbers were prepared.

UMIs and a universal primer site were added when TCR cDNA was made by 5'RACE template switching. TCRdb called the 5' RACE reads again in MiXCR, with one record for every CDR3 protein. The sample lists about 310,000 distinct CDR3 sequences, around 3.6% occurring once. Overall study findings and caveats: Reappearance after the booster was seen for most primary-vaccination clones, at 95% to 96% CD4 and 75% to 90% CD8. Within FACS-sorted repertoires, abundant clonotypes contaminating from the bulk population could be present.

The CDR3 sequence is 14 residues long. V gave up 6 bases and J gave up 4 bases; unmatched junction bases: 5. The germline V gene encodes CDR1 MNHEY and CDR2 SVGAGI. At least ten counts were recorded for this clonotype. Its antigen is not known. This clonotype originated in a man between 18 and 35 years old who received the YFV17D yellow fever vaccine. The sequenced sample was PBMCs, obtained on the day of the yellow fever booster vaccination. The gene calls are TRBV6-5 and TRBJ2-2, with 7 bases aligning to TRBD1. The CDR3 loop reads CASRGQLGTGELFF. The DNA of the CDR3 is TGTGCCAGCAGGGGACAGTTGGGCACCGGGGAGCTGTTTTTT.